This TCR beta chain was identified during a study of neoadjuvant nivolumab and ipilimumab in lung cancer. Study-wide background: Patients got nivolumab 3 mg/kg on days 1, 15 and 29; combination added ipilimumab 1 mg/kg day 1.

Clones were sequenced by immunoSEQ multiplex PCR, and TCRdb holds only the in-frame ones, with some missing. The repertoire consists of some 30,000 clones, with about nine tenths occurring once and the leading ten covering almost 5%. The CDR3 extends over 16 amino acids. The V and J ends lost 0 bases and 4 bases respectively, with 10 bases between them. The germline V gene encodes CDR1 WNHNN and CDR2 SYGVQD (reference sequence). This chain connects TRBV10-1 to TRBJ2-6; D might be TRBD2 (5 bases). The sequence was collected from an adult with non-small cell lung cancer. The sample was peripheral blood, taken after neoadjuvant nivolumab, alone or with ipilimumab, at or shortly before surgery. The CDR3 protein is CASSESSGMGANVLTF. CDR3 DNA sequence: TGCGCCAGCAGTGAGTCGTCGGGAATGGGGGCCAACGTCCTGACTTTC.